This TCR beta chain was observed in a study of cytomegalovirus exposure and HLA in healthy donors. Study conclusions and caveats: Testing in vitro showed three CMV-associated chains specific for CMV antigens. In an earlier analysis, productive rearrangement rates for most beta V segments clustered near 90% or 30%. Immune exposure information comprised only CMV serostatus. Likely technical artifact: a cluster of highly shared sequence variants.

Trimming took 3 bases from V and 7 from J, leaving 16 bases between them. Per germline, CDR1 SGHTS and CDR2 YDEGEE. The CDR3 sequence is 14 residues long. This clone occurred a few times. No antigen is known for it. The PCR used 60 Vbeta and 13 Jbeta primers. Profiling relied on immunoSEQ multiplex PCR, and the TCRdb table lists in-frame clones only, not all of them. This table has 80,000 to 95,000 clones, 70% to 80% appearing once. This clonotype originated in a woman aged 40 to 50 in good health and CMV-seropositive. The chain carries TRBV5-8 and TRBJ2-5; possibly TRBD2 for D (6 bases). Material for sequencing was PBMCs. This CDR3 is CASSYRGVPGTQYF. As DNA, the CDR3 is TGTGCCAGCAGCTACCGCGGGGTTCCAGGGACCCAGTACTTC.